These 5 T cell receptor beta chains originate from one sample sequenced in a study of blood T cell repertoires in COVID-19. Assay: immunoSEQ multiplex PCR; the TCRdb copy retains only in-frame clones and omits some. The sample lists around 300,000 clones, roughly nine tenths occurring once. Sequencing was performed on PBMCs or T cells enriched from blood (not recorded which). The receptors stem from a middle-aged woman who had recovered from COVID-19.

The CDR3 DNA is TGTGCCAGCAGCCCTGTAGGAGTGAACACCGGGGAGCTGTTTTTT. It yields the protein CASSPVGVNTGELFF. V usage is TRBV7-2 and J usage is TRBJ2-2; D gene ambiguous. The V end was cut by 5 bases, the J end by 1 base, with 11 bases between. This CDR3 contains 15 residues. The germline V gene has CDR1 SGHTA and CDR2 FQGNSA.

This clone is a singleton in its sample. This sequence joins TRBV6-5 and TRBJ2-5; 9 bases match TRBD1. Germline CDR1 MNHEY, CDR2 SVGAGI. The CDR3 contains 14 residues. With V trimmed by 7 bases and J by 7 bases, 10 bases remained unmatched. The CDR3, as DNA: TGTGCCAGCACCGCCCAAGGACAGGGGTGGACCCAGTACTTC. This translates into CASTAQGQGWTQYF.

J is TRBJ2-1 and V is TRBV10-3; D remains ambiguous. CDR3 length: 14 amino acids. V was pared by 0 bases and J by 9 bases, with 12 bases between. Germline V gene sequence: CDR1 ENHRY, CDR2 SYGVKD. The CDR3 sequence: CAISESKLLVEQFF. In nucleotides, the CDR3 is TGTGCCATCAGTGAGTCCAAGCTCTTAGTTGAGCAGTTCTTC.

The chain has TRBV13 and TRBJ2-1; 9 bases fit TRBD2. V shed 0 bases and J 4 bases; nucleotides not matched to a gene: 4. In germline, CDR1 is PRHDT, CDR2 FYEKMQ (reference sequence). This CDR3 has 16 residues. The CDR3 DNA follows: TGTGCCAGCAGCTTAGGGGCTAGCGGGACTTACAATGAGCAGTTCTTC. Its protein product is CASSLGASGTYNEQFF.

This chain uses TRBV21-1 with TRBJ2-7; TRBD1, the table's D call, was not compared with the DNA. TRBV21-1 is termed a pseudogene. The CDR3 is made up of 16 amino acids. The CDR3 here is CASSKGTGRYPYEQYF. The CDR3 bases are TGTGCCAGCAGCAAAGGGACAGGACGGTACCCCTACGAGCAGTACTTC.